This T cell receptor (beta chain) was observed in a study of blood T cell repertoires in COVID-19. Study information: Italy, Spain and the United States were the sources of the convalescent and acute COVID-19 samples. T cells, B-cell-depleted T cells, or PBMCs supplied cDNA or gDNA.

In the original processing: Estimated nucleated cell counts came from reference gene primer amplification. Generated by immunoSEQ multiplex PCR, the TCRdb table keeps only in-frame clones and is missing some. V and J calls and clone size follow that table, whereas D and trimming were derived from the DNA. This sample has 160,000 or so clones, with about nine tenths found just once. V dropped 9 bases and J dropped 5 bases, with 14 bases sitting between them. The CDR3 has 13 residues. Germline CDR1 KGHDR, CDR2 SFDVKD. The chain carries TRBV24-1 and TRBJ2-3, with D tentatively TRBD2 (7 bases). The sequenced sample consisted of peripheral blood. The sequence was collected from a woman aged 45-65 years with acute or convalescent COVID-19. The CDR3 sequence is CATPLRGGDTQYF. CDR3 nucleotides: TGTGCCACCCCGCTAAGGGGGGGAGATACGCAGTATTTT.